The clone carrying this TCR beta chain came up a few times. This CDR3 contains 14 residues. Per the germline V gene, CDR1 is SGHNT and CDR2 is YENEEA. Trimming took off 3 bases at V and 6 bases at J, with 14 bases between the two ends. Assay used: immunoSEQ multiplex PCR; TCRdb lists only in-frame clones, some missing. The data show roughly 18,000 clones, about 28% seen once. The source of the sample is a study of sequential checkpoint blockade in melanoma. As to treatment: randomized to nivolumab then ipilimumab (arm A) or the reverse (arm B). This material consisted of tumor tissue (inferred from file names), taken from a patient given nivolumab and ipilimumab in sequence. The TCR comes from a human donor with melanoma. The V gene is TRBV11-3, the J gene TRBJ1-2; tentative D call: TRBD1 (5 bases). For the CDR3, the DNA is TGTGCCAGCAGCTTGGTCGCAGGGCAGGATGGCTACACCTTC. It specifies CASSLVAGQDGYTF.